This TCR beta chain derives from a study of HIV-infected patients and healthy controls. Study information: A modest, significant CD4 rise occurred in most of the 16 patients after three months of therapy.

This clonotype was picked up a small number of times. The V gene's germline CDR1 is MNHEY and CDR2 SVGEGT. Trimming removed 5 bases from V and 3 bases from J, with 14 bases in between. This CDR3 region has 15 residues. cDNA was made from approximately 500 ng RNA using alpha and beta constant primers. Using multiplexing indices, alpha and beta chain libraries were generated apart by chain-specific third strand synthesis. The library had 12-nucleotide molecular identifiers formed by two random hexamers joined together. TCRdb re-called the 5' RACE reads with MiXCR, one entry per CDR3 protein. This table holds 7,000 to 9,000 distinct CDR3 sequences, approximately 11% found once. The repertoire came from unfractionated whole blood and reflected all unsorted peripheral T cells.

The chain has TRBV6-2 or TRBV6-3 and TRBJ2-4, with D maybe TRBD1 (6 bases). Sequencing was performed on blood, taken before antiretroviral therapy. The TCR was taken from an adult with HIV infection. The CDR3 DNA sequence: TGTGCCAGCAGTGCGCAGGGGTCGGGCAAAAACATTCAGTACTTC. It yields the protein CASSAQGSGKNIQYF.